This is a list of T cell receptor beta chains from one sample in a study of shared clonotypes between healthy human individuals. The assay was immunoSEQ multiplex PCR, and TCRdb's table has in-frame clones only and misses some. Of millions of clones in the sample, 90% to 95% were seen once. Sequenced material: naive CD8+ T cells from PBMCs. These receptors all stem from a young man in good health. Some clones in this sample may be carry-over from other donors' samples. Each CDR3 is given with its conserved first and last residue. Each record gives: CDR3 DNA, CDR3 protein, D gene, V gene, clone size, J gene. D genes are given only for firm matches. For some rows the clone size is stated as once, few or many, or as a class when expanded; others skip it.

CDR3 DNA: TGTGCCAGCAGTTGGGTCCTGGGTGGGGCCAACGTCCTGACTTTC
CDR3 protein: CASSWVLGGANVLTF
D gene: .
V gene: TRBV28
clone size: .
J gene: TRBJ2-6

CDR3 DNA: TGTGCCAGAAGCTTGTGTCAACGGCGATCCACAGATACGCAGTATTTT
CDR3 protein: CARSLCQRRSTDTQYF
D gene: .
V gene: TRBV5-3
clone size: .
J gene: TRBJ2-3

CDR3 DNA: TGTGCCAGCAGCTTAGCGAAGAGTGAGCAGTTCTTC
CDR3 protein: CASSLAKSEQFF
D gene: .
V gene: TRBV7-2
clone size: .
J gene: TRBJ2-1

CDR3 DNA: TGTGCCAGCAGCCAAGATCTCGTAACCCGGGACAGAACTAATGAAAAACTGTTTTTT
CDR3 protein: CASSQDLVTRDRTNEKLFF
D gene: TRBD1
V gene: TRBV4-2
clone size: .
J gene: TRBJ1-4

CDR3 DNA: TGTGCCAGTTCACCCCGGGGGGAAACCTACGAGCAGTACTTC
CDR3 protein: CASSPRGETYEQYF
D gene: TRBD2
V gene: TRBV9
clone size: .
J gene: TRBJ2-7

CDR3 DNA: TGCGCCAGCAGCTTGGAACTCGGACAGGGGGCTTACACCTTC
CDR3 protein: CASSLELGQGAYTF
D gene: TRBD1
V gene: TRBV5-1
clone size: once
J gene: TRBJ1-2

CDR3 DNA: TGTGCCAGCAGTCCGACCTCTAATCAGCCCCAGCATTTT
CDR3 protein: CASSPTSNQPQHF
D gene: .
V gene: TRBV27
clone size: .
J gene: TRBJ1-5

CDR3 DNA: TGTGCCAGCAGCCTAGAGGGGGGCGCTGGAAACACCATATATTTT
CDR3 protein: CASSLEGGAGNTIYF
D gene: .
V gene: TRBV13
clone size: once
J gene: TRBJ1-3

CDR3 DNA: TGTGCCAGCAGCTTTGCGGGGAGCTCCTACAATGAGCAGTTCTTC
CDR3 protein: CASSFAGSSYNEQFF
D gene: .
V gene: TRBV7-2
clone size: .
J gene: TRBJ2-1

CDR3 DNA: TGTGCCAGCAGCCAATCCCTCGAGCAGTACTTC
CDR3 protein: CASSQSLEQYF
D gene: .
V gene: TRBV14
clone size: .
J gene: TRBJ2-7

CDR3 DNA: TGCGCCAGCAGGCCGACGGGGACTAGCCGGTACGAGCAGTACTTC
CDR3 protein: CASRPTGTSRYEQYF
D gene: TRBD2
V gene: TRBV4-1
clone size: .
J gene: TRBJ2-7

CDR3 DNA: TGTGCCAGCTCACCCCCAGAAAAGCCCTCCTACGAGCAGTACTTC
CDR3 protein: CASSPPEKPSYEQYF
D gene: .
V gene: TRBV18
clone size: .
J gene: TRBJ2-7

CDR3 DNA: TGTGCCAGCAGTGATGACGGATTCTCCTACGAGCAGTACTTC
CDR3 protein: CASSDDGFSYEQYF
D gene: .
V gene: TRBV2
clone size: .
J gene: TRBJ2-7

CDR3 DNA: TGTGCCAGCAGTTTAATGGAACCGGGGCCCTACGAGCAGTACTTC
CDR3 protein: CASSLMEPGPYEQYF
D gene: .
V gene: TRBV27
clone size: .
J gene: TRBJ2-7

CDR3 DNA: TGTGCCAGCAGTCTAACAGGGGGAGGTGGCTACACCTTC
CDR3 protein: CASSLTGGGGYTF
D gene: TRBD1
V gene: TRBV27
clone size: .
J gene: TRBJ1-2

CDR3 DNA: TGTGCCACAACCCGGGACAGGGGGTATGGAGGCGGCGAGCAGTACTTC
CDR3 protein: CATTRDRGYGGGEQYF
D gene: TRBD1
V gene: TRBV15
clone size: .
J gene: TRBJ2-7

CDR3 DNA: TGTGCCAGCTCACCACTGCCCTATGGGACGGGGAACACCGGGGAGCTGTTTTTT
CDR3 protein: CASSPLPYGTGNTGELFF
D gene: .
V gene: TRBV18
clone size: once
J gene: TRBJ2-2

CDR3 DNA: TGCAGCGTTGAACGGACAGGGGGGAGCACTGAAGCTTTCTTT
CDR3 protein: CSVERTGGSTEAFF
D gene: TRBD1
V gene: TRBV29-1
clone size: once
J gene: TRBJ1-1

CDR3 DNA: TGTGCCTGGATTGGGACGACCAGGGAGCTGTTTTTT
CDR3 protein: CAWIGTTRELFF
D gene: .
V gene: TRBV30
clone size: .
J gene: TRBJ2-2

CDR3 DNA: TGTGCCAGCAGTGCGGAGACAGGGGTCTACGAGCAGTACTTC
CDR3 protein: CASSAETGVYEQYF
D gene: TRBD1
V gene: TRBV2
clone size: .
J gene: TRBJ2-7

CDR3 DNA: TGTGCCAGCAGTTTCCCCAGGGACCACACCGGGGAGCTGTTTTTT
CDR3 protein: CASSFPRDHTGELFF
D gene: .
V gene: TRBV28
clone size: .
J gene: TRBJ2-2

CDR3 DNA: TGTGCCAGCAGCTTACTAGGACCGGGAGTCTCCTACGAGCAGTACTTC
CDR3 protein: CASSLLGPGVSYEQYF
D gene: .
V gene: TRBV7-9
clone size: .
J gene: TRBJ2-7